These 20 T cell receptor beta chains came from one sample sequenced in a study of regulatory T cells in long-lasting Graves disease. Time point: newly diagnosed GD, antithyroid drugs for less than 3 months. RNA isolated from PBMCs was used to make the TCR library. The authors built TCR beta libraries using iRepertoire HTBI primers and Arm-PCR of CDR3 regions. TCRdb independently ran MiXCR on the multiplex PCR reads; one entry per CDR3 protein. The sample records 300,000 to 400,000 distinct CDR3 sequences, 16% being singletons. Separately, the same data were catalogued under a study of T cells in Graves' hyperthyroidism and ophthalmopathy.

Sample: peripheral blood mononuclear cells (PBMCs), taken at new diagnosis, from a patient treated with antithyroid drugs. These receptors all come from a man aged 40-49 years with Graves disease.

The chain combines TRBV15 with TRBJ1-4, with D unclear. Germline V lookup: CDR1 LNHNV, CDR2 YYDKDF (reference sequence). The CDR3 has 17 residues. Trimming left V 0 bases short and J 4 bases short, with 15 bases between. Here the CDR3 reads CATSRDVGSEDNEKLFF. The CDR3 nucleotides read TGTGCCACCAGCAGAGATGTTGGGTCGGAGGATAATGAAAAACTGTTTTTT.

This chain connects TRBV20-1 to TRBJ2-7; the D gene is possibly TRBD1 (6 bases). V gave up 1 base and J gave up 7 bases, with 17 bases separating them. Germline-derived CDR1 and CDR2 are DFQATT and SNEGSKA (reference sequence). The CDR3 runs 14 residues. CDR3 nucleotide sequence: TGCAGTGCTAGAGTTTACAGGGTTATCGGGGAGCAGTACTTC. Amino acids: CSARVYRVIGEQYF.

This clonotype was observed many times. This chain links TRBV6-5 with TRBJ2-5; D not certain. Trimming pared 2 bases from V and 5 bases from J, leaving 9 bases between. The CDR3 loop spans 13 amino acids. Looked up from germline, CDR1 is MNHEY and CDR2 is SVGAGI. The CDR3 protein is CASSYEVWETQYF. The CDR3 coding sequence is TGTGCCAGCAGTTACGAGGTTTGGGAGACCCAGTACTTC.

A few counts support this clonotype. V is TRBV27 and J is TRBJ1-3; TRBD1 might be the D (5 bases). Germline assignment: CDR1 MNHEY and CDR2 SMNVEV (reference sequence). V gave up 5 bases and J gave up 3 bases, with 8 bases separating them. The CDR3 extends over 13 amino acids. The chain's CDR3 is CASSQQDGNTIYF. In DNA form, the CDR3 reads TGTGCCAGCAGTCAACAGGATGGAAACACCATATATTTT.

The chain couples TRBV19 to TRBJ2-7; D is possibly TRBD1 (6 bases). The length of the CDR3 is 14 residues. Between the trimmed V and J ends, which lost 3 bases and 2 bases, there was a span of 11 bases. Germline V gene data show CDR1 as LNHDA and CDR2 as SQIVND (reference sequence). CDR3 DNA sequence: TGTGCCAGTAGTATGACAGGTGAAGCCTACGAGCAGTACTTC. This encodes CASSMTGEAYEQYF. The full variable domain, rest sourced from reference TRBV19 and TRBJ2-7, is DGGITQSPKYLFRKEGQNVTLSCEQNLNHDAMYWYRQDPGQGLRLIYYSQIVNDFQKGDIAEGYSVSREKKESFPLTVTSAQKNPTAFYLCASSMTGEAYEQYFGPGTRLTVT.

This clonotype was recorded at least ten times. The J gene is TRBJ2-1, the V gene TRBV14; unclear D gene. This CDR3 is built from 17 residues. Germline loops: CDR1 SGHDN, CDR2 FVKESK. V dropped 4 bases and J dropped 1 base, with 17 bases sitting between them. The CDR3 region is CASSPLGGVRSYNEQFF. The CDR3 DNA reads as TGTGCCAGCAGCCCTCTAGGTGGGGTCCGTTCCTACAATGAGCAGTTCTTC.

The chain couples TRBV15 to TRBJ1-3; 8 nucleotides match TRBD1. Germline V lookup: CDR1 LNHNV, CDR2 YYDKDF (reference sequence). Trimming took 3 bases from V and 2 from J; bases not matched to a gene: 3. The length of the CDR3 is 15 residues. The CDR3: CATSSLQGAGNTIYF. The CDR3 region has the DNA TGTGCCACCAGCAGCCTACAGGGGGCTGGAAACACCATATATTTT.

Remarks on this clonotype: A read error may explain this, as a much larger clone is one base away. The chain joins TRBV11-2 to TRBJ2-1; D gene uncertain. The V end lost 0 bases, the J end lost 10 bases, and 16 bases lay between the germline ends. The CDR3 length is 15 residues. Germline loops: CDR1 SGHAT, CDR2 FQNNGV. The CDR3 protein is CASSLEEAVIIEQFF. CDR3 DNA sequence: TGTGCCAGCAGCTTAGAGGAAGCTGTGATTATCGAGCAGTTCTTC.

This clonotype was counted many times. The chain carries TRBV2 and TRBJ2-5, with D possibly TRBD2 on 6 matching bases. Germline CDR1 reads SNHLY; CDR2 reads FYNNEI. The CDR3 length is 14 residues. V was cut by 4 bases and J by 4 bases, with 13 bases left in between. The DNA for the CDR3 is TGTGCCAGCAGTGTTGCTTGGGGGGTAGAGACCCAGTACTTC. Translation: CASSVAWGVETQYF.

This chain connects TRBV4-3 to TRBJ2-1, with 12 bases lining up with TRBD2. Trimming took 3 bases from V and 0 from J; bases not matched to a gene: 9. Germline CDR1 reads LGHNA; CDR2 reads YSLEER. CDR3 length: 19 residues. CDR3 DNA sequence: TGCGCCAGCAGCCAGCCCGGGACTAGCGGGTCCCGCTCCTACAATGAGCAGTTCTTC. This sequence encodes CASSQPGTSGSRSYNEQFF.

This clonotype was seen many times. The chain is built from TRBV2 and TRBJ2-5; tentatively, D is TRBD2 (6 bases). V lost 10 bases and J lost 5, with 14 bases in between. The CDR3 loop spans 12 amino acids. Germline V gives CDR1 SNHLY, CDR2 FYNNEI. Written as DNA, the CDR3 is TGTGCCATTCGGGGGTGGGAGGAGACCCAGTACTTC. Translated: CAIRGWEETQYF.

The chain links TRBV7-3 to TRBJ2-1, with TRBD2 matching over 13 bases. CDR1 is SGHTA and CDR2 is FQGTGA in the germline V gene. V shed 3 bases, J shed 9 bases, and the junction held 5 bases outside the gene matches. The CDR3 totals 15 residues. In nucleotides, the CDR3 is TGTGCCAGCAGCTTGGGACTAGCGGGGTGGGGTGAGCAGTTCTTC. It yields the protein CASSLGLAGWGEQFF.

This clonotype was observed at least ten times. The chain couples TRBV5-1 to TRBJ1-4, with D unclear. Deletions cut 4 bases from V and 0 bases from J, with 13 bases between. Germline V CDR1 and CDR2: SGHRS, YFSETQ. CDR3 length: 16 residues. Here the CDR3 reads CASSVAAIATNEKLFF. The CDR3 DNA reads TGCGCCAGCAGCGTGGCCGCAATCGCAACTAATGAAAAACTGTTTTTT.

This clonotype was seen at least ten times. The V and J genes are TRBV5-8 and TRBJ1-2; 8 bases are shared with TRBD1. The V gene end was trimmed by 0 bases and the J gene end by 4 bases; junction bases not matched to a gene: 2. The V gene's germline CDR1 is SGHTS and CDR2 YDEGEE. The CDR3 covers 14 residues. The CDR3 region has the DNA TGTGCCAGCAGCTTGGCCGGGACAGGCTATGGCTACACCTTC. This translates into CASSLAGTGYGYTF.

This chain uses TRBV7-9 with TRBJ2-5, with 13 bases matching TRBD2. J gave up 0 bases and V 4 bases, and 2 bases lay outside the gene matches. Germline V lookup: CDR1 SEHNR, CDR2 FQNEAQ (reference sequence). The CDR3 covers 16 residues. CDR3 amino acids: CASSWTSGGYQETQYF. For the CDR3, the DNA is TGTGCCAGCAGCTGGACTAGCGGGGGCTACCAAGAGACCCAGTACTTC.

Comment on this clonotype: This may arise from a read error, as a much more abundant clone is one base away. The genes are TRBV6-2 or TRBV6-3 and TRBJ1-4; D not resolved. Between the trimmed V and J ends, which lost 2 bases and 9 bases, there was a span of 13 bases. This CDR3 comprises 14 residues. Germline V lookup: CDR1 MNHEY, CDR2 SVGEGT. The CDR3 DNA follows: TGTGCCAGCAGTTACGCAGGCTGGCTTCAAAAACTGTTTTTT. Protein product: CASSYAGWLQKLFF.

Remarks on this clonotype: It differs at one base from a far larger clone, so likely a read error. The chain uses TRBV28 and TRBJ2-3, with a tentative D call TRBD2 (5 bases). CDR1 is MDHEN and CDR2 is SYDVKM in the germline V gene. The CDR3 length is 16 residues. CDR3 amino acids: CASSLSRPGLSDMQYF. The DNA for the CDR3 is TGTGCCAGCAGTTTATCCCGACCCGGACTGTCAGATATGCAGTATTTT.

This clonotype has at least ten counts. The J gene is TRBJ1-3, the V gene TRBV9; D is undetermined. The CDR3 extends over 14 amino acids. From germline, CDR1 is SGDLS and CDR2 YYNGEE. V gave up 0 bases and J gave up 2 bases, with 6 bases separating them. The CDR3 DNA reads as TGTGCCAGCAGCGTAGCTGGGGCTGGAAACACCATATATTTT. Its protein product is CASSVAGAGNTIYF.

Regarding this clonotype: With a far larger clone one base away, a read error is the likely cause. The J gene is TRBJ2-3, the V gene TRBV7-2; 9 positions agree with TRBD1. The J call may not be correct, given that the DNA end is closer to TRBJ2-1. This CDR3 spans 15 amino acids. Germline CDR1 SGHTA, CDR2 FQGNSA. This chain's CDR3 is CASRPDRDRVYEQFF. CDR3 coding DNA: TGTGCCAGCAGGCCTGACCGGGACAGGGTCTACGAGCAGTTCTTC.

The table lists this clonotype with many counts. The chain joins TRBV2 to TRBJ1-5, with 7 bases lining up with TRBD1. CDR1 is SNHLY, CDR2 FYNNEI, per germline. The CDR3 consists of 16 residues. After removal of 8 bases from V and 1 base from J, the junction contained 11 bases not matched to a gene. The CDR3 DNA reads TGTGCCAGCGCGACAGGGTTTTCGTTGAGCAATCAGCCCCAGCATTTT. Its translation is CASATGFSLSNQPQHF. The variable domain in full, with the rest retrieved from reference TRBV2 and TRBJ1-5, is EPEVTQTPSHQVTQMGQEVILRCVPISNHLYFYWYRQILGQKVEFLVSFYNNEISEKSEIFDDQFSVERPDGSNFTLKIRSTKLEDSAMYFCASATGFSLSNQPQHFGDGTRLSIL.